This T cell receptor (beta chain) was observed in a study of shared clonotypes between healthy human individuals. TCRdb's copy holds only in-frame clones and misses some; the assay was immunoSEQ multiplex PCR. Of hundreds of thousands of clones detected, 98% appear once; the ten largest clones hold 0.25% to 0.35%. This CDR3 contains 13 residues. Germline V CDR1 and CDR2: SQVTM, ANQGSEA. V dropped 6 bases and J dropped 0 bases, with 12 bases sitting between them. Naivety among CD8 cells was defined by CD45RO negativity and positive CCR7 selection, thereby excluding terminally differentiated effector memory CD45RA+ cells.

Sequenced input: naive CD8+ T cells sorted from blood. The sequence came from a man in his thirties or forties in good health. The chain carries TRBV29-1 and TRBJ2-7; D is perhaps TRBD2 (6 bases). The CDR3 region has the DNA TGCAGCGTCGAGGGACTGAACTCCTACGAGCAGTACTTC. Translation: CSVEGLNSYEQYF.